The 3 T cell receptor beta chains reported below all come from one sample, sequenced in a study of vaccination and CD4 T cells after COVID-19. Their specific antigens are unknown. Noted treatment: 10-day PBMC culture with coronavirus spike peptide pools or control peptides (ViraFEST assay). The Oncomine TCR Beta short-read assay sequenced DNA from cultured CD4+ T cells. MiXCR, run by TCRdb on the PCR reads, gives a single entry per CDR3 protein. The data contain 4,000 to 5,000 distinct CDR3 sequences, roughly 40% of them singletons. The sample here was CD4+ T cells from blood, cultured in vitro, taken after SARS-CoV-2 vaccination. These TCRs come from a human donor who had recovered from COVID-19.

This clonotype came up a few times. The chain couples TRBV7-2 to TRBJ1-1, with a weak D call TRBD1 (6 bases). This CDR3 contains 15 residues. CDR1 and CDR2 (germline): SGHTA, FQGNSA. The V and J ends lost 0 bases and 0 bases respectively, with 8 bases between them. CDR3 amino acids: CASSLAGGVNTEAFF. CDR3 sequence (DNA): TGTGCCAGCAGCTTAGCAGGGGGGGTGAACACTGAAGCTTTCTTT.

In this sample, this clonotype turned up once. The genes are TRBV20-1 and TRBJ2-5; 7 nucleotides line up with TRBD2. J gave up 3 bases and V 1 base, and 8 bases lay outside the gene matches. The CDR3 totals 15 residues. Germline CDR1 and CDR2: DFQATT and SNEGSKA (reference sequence). CDR3 amino acids: CSARARTRRKETQYF. In DNA form, the CDR3 reads TGCAGTGCTAGAGCCCGGACTAGGCGGAAAGAGACCCAGTACTTC.

The CDR3 sequence is CTSSRSPFLTRSDTGELFF. The CDR3, as DNA: TGCACCAGCTCCCGATCCCCTTTTTTGACTCGTTCGGACACCGGGGAGCTGTTTTTT. The chain joins TRBV1 to TRBJ2-2; TRBD1, the table's D call, was not compared with the DNA. TRBV1 is a known pseudogene. The length of the CDR3 is 19 residues.